The rows below give T cell receptor beta chains drawn from one sample of a study of blood T cell repertoires in COVID-19. Assay used: immunoSEQ multiplex PCR; TCRdb lists only in-frame clones, some missing. The sample lists roughly 260,000 clones, 86% occurring once. Specimen: peripheral blood. These receptors came from a middle-aged man who had recovered from COVID-19. The CDR3 runs from the conserved cysteine through the conserved F or W. Each record gives: V gene, clone size, D gene, J gene, CDR3 DNA, CDR3 protein. D genes are given only for firm matches. Clone size is shown for a subset of rows, as once, few, many or a class of expanded clone.

>TRBV6-2/TRBV6-3|-|TRBD1|TRBJ1-2
TGTGCCAGCAGTTACGCCGGGACAGGGGGCCATGGCTACACCTTC
CASSYAGTGGHGYTF
>TRBV19|once|TRBD2|TRBJ2-5
TGTGCCAGTAGTATCGGACTAGCGGCCAGTGCGGGTGAGACCCAGTACTTC
CASSIGLAASAGETQYF
>TRBV7-3|-|-|TRBJ2-2
TGTGCCAGCAGCTTATTCTTTACCGGGGAGCTGTTTTTT
CASSLFFTGELFF
>TRBV9|-|-|TRBJ1-2
TGTGCCAGCAGCGCCATTGGCAGACTCACTTTC
CASSAIGRLTF
>TRBV27|-|TRBD1|TRBJ2-6
TGTGCCAGCAGTCCGGGACAGCTTAAAGGCTCTGGGGCCAACGTCCTGACTTTC
CASSPGQLKGSGANVLTF
>TRBV6-6|once|-|TRBJ1-1
TGTGCCAGCAGTTCCCCGCGGACTGAAGCTTTCTTT
CASSSPRTEAFF
>TRBV29-1|-|-|TRBJ1-5
TGCAGCGTTAAGGGGACTGGTAGCAATCAGCCCCAGCATTTT
CSVKGTGSNQPQHF
>TRBV9|-|-|TRBJ2-7
TGTGCCAGCAGCGTAGACACCTTATCTCTAGACGAGCAGTACTTC
CASSVDTLSLDEQYF
>TRBV7-2|-|-|TRBJ2-5
TGTGCCAGCAGCTTAGGGCGACAGGCAGCGGGGGAGACCCAGTACTTC
CASSLGRQAAGETQYF
>TRBV24-1|-|-|TRBJ2-7
TGTGCCACCCATGCTCCAGGGGCCCCCTACGAGCAGTACTTC
CATHAPGAPYEQYF
>TRBV4-2|-|-|TRBJ1-2
TGTGCCAGCAGCCAGGGGACTGAGATCTATGGCTACACCTTC
CASSQGTEIYGYTF
>TRBV18|-|-|TRBJ2-2
TGTGCCAGCTCACCACCAAACAGGCTGGCCGGGGAGCTGTTTTTT
CASSPPNRLAGELFF
>TRBV4-3|-|TRBD1|TRBJ2-1
TGCGCCAGCAGCCAAGAGGAGCAGGGGGCGGACAATGAGCAGTTCTTC
CASSQEEQGADNEQFF
>TRBV28|-|TRBD2|TRBJ2-5
TGTGCCAGCAGTTTATCCAGACTAGCGGGAGTGGGAGAGACCCAGTACTTC
CASSLSRLAGVGETQYF
>TRBV18|-|TRBD1|TRBJ2-5
TGTGCCAGCTCACCGGACAGGGGAAGGCAAGAGACCCAGTACTTC
CASSPDRGRQETQYF
>TRBV12-3/TRBV12-4|-|-|TRBJ1-1
TGTGCCAGCACTCCGGGGACTAACACTGAAGCTTTCTTT
CASTPGTNTEAFF
>TRBV7-2|-|TRBD2|TRBJ2-3
TGTGCCAGCAGCTTGCAGCGGGGGGGCCATACGCAGTATTTT
CASSLQRGGHTQYF
>TRBV12-5|-|-|TRBJ2-7
TGTGCTAGTGGTCCCCGTTACGAGCAGTACTTC
CASGPRYEQYF
>TRBV12-3/TRBV12-4|-|-|TRBJ2-1
TGTGCCAGCTTGGCGGCGTCCTACAATGAGCAGTTCTTC
CASLAASYNEQFF
>TRBV5-8|-|TRBD2|TRBJ2-3
TGTGCCAGCAGCTTGTCGGGACTAGCGGGGGGCCAGTCGAATACGCAGTATTTT
CASSLSGLAGGQSNTQYF
>TRBV27|few|-|TRBJ1-5
TGTGCCAGCAGACACCCCAATCAGCCCCAGCATTTT
CASRHPNQPQHF
>TRBV5-5|-|-|TRBJ1-1
TGTGCCAGCAGCTTGCGGCAGGGGATCCGCTTGAACACTGAAGCTTTCTTT
CASSLRQGIRLNTEAFF
>TRBV4-1|-|-|TRBJ2-1
TGCGCCAGCAGGACGGAGATATTGGCCCACAATGAGCAGTTCTTC
CASRTEILAHNEQFF
>TRBV28|-|TRBD2|TRBJ2-2
TGTGCCAGCAAGATTGCGGCGGGGGGATTTACCGGGGAGCTGTTTTTT
CASKIAAGGFTGELFF
>TRBV12-5|-|-|TRBJ1-1
TGTGCTAGTGCCTTTGTGGTGGGCCGTGTTGAAGCTTTCTTT
CASAFVVGRVEAFF
>TRBV7-6|-|TRBD1|TRBJ2-2
TGTGCCAGCAGCTTGGGACAGGGGGCAATCGGGGAGCTGTTTTTT
CASSLGQGAIGELFF
>TRBV5-4|-|-|TRBJ2-7
TGTGCCAGCAGCTTGGGAGACAGGCCCTACGAGCAGTACTTC
CASSLGDRPYEQYF
>TRBV18|-|TRBD1|TRBJ1-2
TGTGCCAGCTCACCAGCAGGGGGGTTCTATGGCTACACCTTC
CASSPAGGFYGYTF
>TRBV11-2|-|TRBD2|TRBJ2-5
TGTGCCAGCAGCTTAGTAGGACTAGCGGGAGGCCAGAGGGCAGAGACCCAGTACTTC
CASSLVGLAGGQRAETQYF
>TRBV10-2|few|-|TRBJ2-1
TGCGCCAGTAACCCAAAGGCGGCTCTAGACAATGAGCAGTTCTTC
CASNPKAALDNEQFF
>TRBV2|-|TRBD2|TRBJ2-1
TGTGCCAGTGAGGGTAGCGGGGTACTGCAGTTCTTC
CASEGSGVLQFF
>TRBV7-2|-|-|TRBJ1-6
TGTGCCAGCAGCTTAGGTACCGCGGGCTCCTATAATTCACCCCTCCACTTT
CASSLGTAGSYNSPLHF
>TRBV27|-|TRBD1|TRBJ2-2
TGTGCCAGCAGTTTATGGGGACAGGGGGCGATCACCGGGGAGCTGTTTTTT
CASSLWGQGAITGELFF
>TRBV18|-|TRBD1|TRBJ2-7
TGTGCCAGCTCACCTGCAGGGGGCACCTACGAGCAGTACTTC
CASSPAGGTYEQYF
>TRBV18|-|TRBD2|TRBJ2-3
TGTGCCAGCTCACCACCCCAGCGGGGGGGGACAGATACGCAGTATTTT
CASSPPQRGGTDTQYF
>TRBV9|-|-|TRBJ2-5
TGTGCCAGCAGCGTAGAGCCCACAGGGGGGGTTCAAGAGACCCAGTACTTC
CASSVEPTGGVQETQYF
>TRBV5-1|-|-|TRBJ2-3
TGCGCCAGCAGCTTGGGACGAGGAACAGATACGCAGTATTTT
CASSLGRGTDTQYF
>TRBV7-9|-|-|TRBJ1-1
TGTGCCGCCCGCCTGAGAGTGGACACTGAAGCTTTCTTT
CAARLRVDTEAFF
>TRBV7-8|few|TRBD2|TRBJ2-3
TGTGCCAGCAGCTTGGAACTAGCGGTCACAGATACGCAGTATTTT
CASSLELAVTDTQYF
>TRBV9|-|TRBD1|TRBJ1-2
TGTGCCAGCAGCGGACAGGGGGCTTACTATGGCTACACCTTC
CASSGQGAYYGYTF
>TRBV4-1|-|TRBD1|TRBJ1-1
TGCGCCAGCAGTGACTCGGGACAGAGGAACACTGAAGCTTTCTTT
CASSDSGQRNTEAFF